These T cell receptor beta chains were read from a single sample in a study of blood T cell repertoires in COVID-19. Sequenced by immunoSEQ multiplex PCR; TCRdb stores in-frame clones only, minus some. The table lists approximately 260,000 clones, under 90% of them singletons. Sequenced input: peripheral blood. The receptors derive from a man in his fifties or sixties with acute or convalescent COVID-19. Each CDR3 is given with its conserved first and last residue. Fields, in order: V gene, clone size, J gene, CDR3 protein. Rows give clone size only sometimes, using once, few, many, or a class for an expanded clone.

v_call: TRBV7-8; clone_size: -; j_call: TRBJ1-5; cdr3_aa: CASSSNDRVGNQPQHF
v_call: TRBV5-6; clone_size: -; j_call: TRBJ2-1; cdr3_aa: CASSLGRGQFF
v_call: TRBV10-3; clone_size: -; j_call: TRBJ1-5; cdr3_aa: CAISAALQGQPQHF
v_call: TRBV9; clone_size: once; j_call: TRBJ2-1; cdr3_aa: CASSLGLANNEQFF
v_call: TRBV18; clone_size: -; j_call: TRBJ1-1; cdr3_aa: CASWGGRSTEAFF
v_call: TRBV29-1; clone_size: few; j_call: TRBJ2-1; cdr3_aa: CSVDLSGGAWLGEQFF
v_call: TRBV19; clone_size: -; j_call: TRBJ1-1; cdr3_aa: CASGGWDTEAFF
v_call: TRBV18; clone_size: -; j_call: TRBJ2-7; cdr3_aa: CASSPNPSAYEQYF
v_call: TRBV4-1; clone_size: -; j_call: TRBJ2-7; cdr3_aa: CASSPSPGQGTYEQYF
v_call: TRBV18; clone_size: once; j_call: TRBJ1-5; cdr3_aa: CASSRQGNQPQHF
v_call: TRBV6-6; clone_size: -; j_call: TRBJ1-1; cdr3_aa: CASSHGTGGSYTEAFF